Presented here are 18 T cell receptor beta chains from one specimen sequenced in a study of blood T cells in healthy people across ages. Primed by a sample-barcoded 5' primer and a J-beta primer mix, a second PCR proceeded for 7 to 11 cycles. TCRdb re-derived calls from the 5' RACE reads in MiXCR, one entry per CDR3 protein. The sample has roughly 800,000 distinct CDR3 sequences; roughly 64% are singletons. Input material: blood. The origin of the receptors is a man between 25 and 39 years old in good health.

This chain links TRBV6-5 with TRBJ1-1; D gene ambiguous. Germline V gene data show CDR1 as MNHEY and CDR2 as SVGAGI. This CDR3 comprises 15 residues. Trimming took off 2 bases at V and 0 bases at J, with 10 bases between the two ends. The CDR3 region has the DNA TGTGCCAGCAGTTACGGCCGCGAAATGAACACTGAAGCTTTCTTT. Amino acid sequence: CASSYGREMNTEAFF.

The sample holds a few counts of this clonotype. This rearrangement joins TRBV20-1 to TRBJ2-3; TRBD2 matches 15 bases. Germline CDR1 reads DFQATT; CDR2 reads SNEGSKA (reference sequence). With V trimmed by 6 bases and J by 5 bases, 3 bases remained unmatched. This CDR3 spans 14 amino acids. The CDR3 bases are TGCAGTGCACCGGGACTAGCGGGAGGAGATACGCAGTATTTT. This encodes CSAPGLAGGDTQYF.

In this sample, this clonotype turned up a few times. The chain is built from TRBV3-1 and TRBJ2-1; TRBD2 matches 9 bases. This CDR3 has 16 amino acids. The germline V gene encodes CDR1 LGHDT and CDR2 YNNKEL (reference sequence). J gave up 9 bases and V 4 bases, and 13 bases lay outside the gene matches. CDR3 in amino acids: CASSRQMGGGATEQFF. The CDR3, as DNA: TGTGCCAGCAGCCGCCAAATGGGCGGGGGGGCTACTGAGCAGTTCTTC.

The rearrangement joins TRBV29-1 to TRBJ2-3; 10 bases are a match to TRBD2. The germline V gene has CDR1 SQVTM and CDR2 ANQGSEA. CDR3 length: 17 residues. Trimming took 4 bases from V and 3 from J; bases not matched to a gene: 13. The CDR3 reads CSVVGGTSGELTDTQYF. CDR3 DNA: TGCAGCGTTGTGGGGGGTACTAGCGGGGAACTAACAGATACGCAGTATTTT.

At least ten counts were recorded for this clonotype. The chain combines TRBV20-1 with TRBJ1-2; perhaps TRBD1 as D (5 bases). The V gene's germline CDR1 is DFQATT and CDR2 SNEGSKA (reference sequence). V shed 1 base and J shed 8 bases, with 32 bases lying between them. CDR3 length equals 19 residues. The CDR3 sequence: CSARAKGVTSRGTKWGYTF. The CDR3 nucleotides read TGCAGTGCTAGAGCTAAGGGAGTCACTTCGCGGGGGACCAAATGGGGCTACACCTTC.

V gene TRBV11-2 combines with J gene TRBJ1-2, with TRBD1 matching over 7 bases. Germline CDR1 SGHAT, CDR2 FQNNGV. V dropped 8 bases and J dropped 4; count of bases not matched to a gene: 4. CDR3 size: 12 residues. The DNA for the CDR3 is TGTGCCAGCGGCGGACAGGTCTATGGCTACACCTTC. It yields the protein CASGGQVYGYTF.

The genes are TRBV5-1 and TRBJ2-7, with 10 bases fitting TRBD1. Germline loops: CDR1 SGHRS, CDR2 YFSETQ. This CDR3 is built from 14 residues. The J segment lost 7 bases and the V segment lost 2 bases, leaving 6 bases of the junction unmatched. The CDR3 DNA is TGCGCCAGCAGCTTCGAGACAGGGGGCGGGGAGCAGTACTTC. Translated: CASSFETGGGEQYF.

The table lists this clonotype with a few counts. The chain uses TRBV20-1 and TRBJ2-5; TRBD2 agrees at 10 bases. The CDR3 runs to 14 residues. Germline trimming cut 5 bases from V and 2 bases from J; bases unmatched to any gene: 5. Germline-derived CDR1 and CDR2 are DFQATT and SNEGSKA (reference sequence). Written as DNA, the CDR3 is TGCAGTGCTCACGCTAGCGGGGGACAAGAGACCCAGTACTTC. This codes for CSAHASGGQETQYF.

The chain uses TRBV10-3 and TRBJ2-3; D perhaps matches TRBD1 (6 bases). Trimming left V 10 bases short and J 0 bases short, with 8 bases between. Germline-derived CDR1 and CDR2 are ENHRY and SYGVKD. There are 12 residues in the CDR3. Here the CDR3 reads CATGHSTDTQYF. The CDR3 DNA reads TGTGCCACGGGACACAGCACAGATACGCAGTATTTT.

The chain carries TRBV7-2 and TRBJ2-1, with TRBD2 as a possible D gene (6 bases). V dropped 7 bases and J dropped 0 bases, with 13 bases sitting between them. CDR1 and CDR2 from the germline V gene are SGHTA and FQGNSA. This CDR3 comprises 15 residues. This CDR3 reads CASKPAGNSYNEQFF. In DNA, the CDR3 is TGTGCCAGCAAACCGGCGGGGAACTCCTACAATGAGCAGTTCTTC.

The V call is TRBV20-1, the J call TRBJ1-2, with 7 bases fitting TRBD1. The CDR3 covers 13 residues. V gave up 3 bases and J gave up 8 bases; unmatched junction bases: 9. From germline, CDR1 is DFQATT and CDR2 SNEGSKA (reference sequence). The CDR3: CSASEDRVKGYTF. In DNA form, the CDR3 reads TGCAGTGCTAGTGAAGACAGGGTGAAGGGCTACACCTTC.

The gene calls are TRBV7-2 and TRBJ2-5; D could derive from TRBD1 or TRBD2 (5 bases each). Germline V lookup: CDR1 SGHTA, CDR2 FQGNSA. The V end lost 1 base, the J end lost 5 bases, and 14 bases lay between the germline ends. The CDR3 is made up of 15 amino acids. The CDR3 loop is CASSLGGREWETQYF. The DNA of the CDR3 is TGTGCCAGCAGCTTAGGGGGCAGGGAGTGGGAGACCCAGTACTTC.

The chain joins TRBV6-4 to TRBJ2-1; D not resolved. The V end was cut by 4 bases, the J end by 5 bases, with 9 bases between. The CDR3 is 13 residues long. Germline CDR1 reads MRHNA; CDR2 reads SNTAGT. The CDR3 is CASSVSTNNEQFF. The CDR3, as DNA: TGTGCCAGCAGTGTTTCCACAAACAATGAGCAGTTCTTC.

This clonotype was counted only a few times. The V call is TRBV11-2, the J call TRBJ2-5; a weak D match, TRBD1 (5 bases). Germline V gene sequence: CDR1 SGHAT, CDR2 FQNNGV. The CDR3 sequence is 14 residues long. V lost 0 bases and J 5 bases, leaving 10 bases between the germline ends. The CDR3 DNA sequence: TGTGCCAGCAGCTTAGAAGACAGCCTGGAGACCCAGTACTTC. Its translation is CASSLEDSLETQYF.

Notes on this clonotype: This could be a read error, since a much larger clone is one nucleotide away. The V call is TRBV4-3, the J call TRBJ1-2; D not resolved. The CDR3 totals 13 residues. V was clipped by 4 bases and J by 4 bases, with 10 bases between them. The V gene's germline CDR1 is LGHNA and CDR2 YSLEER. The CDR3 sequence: CASSRKNGYGYTF. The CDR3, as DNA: TGCGCCAGCAGCCGAAAGAACGGCTATGGCTACACCTTC.

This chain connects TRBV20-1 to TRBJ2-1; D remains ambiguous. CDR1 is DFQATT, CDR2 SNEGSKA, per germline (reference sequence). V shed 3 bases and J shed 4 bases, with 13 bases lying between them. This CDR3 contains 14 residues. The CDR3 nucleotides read TGCAGTGCTAGGTTGGTCCTAAAATACAATGAGCAGTTCTTC. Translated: CSARLVLKYNEQFF.

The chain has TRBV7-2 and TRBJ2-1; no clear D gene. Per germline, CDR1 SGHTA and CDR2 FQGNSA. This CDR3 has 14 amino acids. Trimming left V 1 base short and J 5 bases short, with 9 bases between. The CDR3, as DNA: TGTGCCAGCAGCTTAGAGCCGGGCAACAATGAGCAGTTCTTC. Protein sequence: CASSLEPGNNEQFF.

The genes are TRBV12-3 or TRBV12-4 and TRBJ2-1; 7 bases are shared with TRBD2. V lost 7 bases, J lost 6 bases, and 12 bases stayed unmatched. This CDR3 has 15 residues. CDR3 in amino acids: CASTSWAGASNEQFF. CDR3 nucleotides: TGTGCCAGCACCTCATGGGCGGGAGCCTCCAATGAGCAGTTCTTC.